The entry below describes one T cell receptor (beta chain). The data stem from a study of blood T cell repertoires in COVID-19. Study information: T cells, B-cell-depleted T cells, or PBMCs provided the cDNA or gDNA that served as material.

Repertoires were generated with immunoSEQ multiplex PCR, while TCRdb's copy carries only in-frame clones and drops some. This sample has 400,000 to 450,000 clones; 90% occur once, and the top ten carry less than 0.75%. Input material: PBMCs or T cells enriched from blood (not recorded which). The receptor was derived from a man aged 18 to 35 who had recovered from COVID-19.

This CDR3 is CASSSPDRESEQYF. The CDR3 nucleotides are TGCGCCAGCAGCTCCCCCGACAGGGAATCCGAGCAGTACTTC. V usage is TRBV5-1 and J usage is TRBJ2-7; 7 bases line up with TRBD1. CDR1 is SGHRS and CDR2 is YFSETQ in the germline V gene. Unmatched junction bases numbered 9, after V lost 3 bases and J lost 6 bases. The CDR3 spans 14 residues.